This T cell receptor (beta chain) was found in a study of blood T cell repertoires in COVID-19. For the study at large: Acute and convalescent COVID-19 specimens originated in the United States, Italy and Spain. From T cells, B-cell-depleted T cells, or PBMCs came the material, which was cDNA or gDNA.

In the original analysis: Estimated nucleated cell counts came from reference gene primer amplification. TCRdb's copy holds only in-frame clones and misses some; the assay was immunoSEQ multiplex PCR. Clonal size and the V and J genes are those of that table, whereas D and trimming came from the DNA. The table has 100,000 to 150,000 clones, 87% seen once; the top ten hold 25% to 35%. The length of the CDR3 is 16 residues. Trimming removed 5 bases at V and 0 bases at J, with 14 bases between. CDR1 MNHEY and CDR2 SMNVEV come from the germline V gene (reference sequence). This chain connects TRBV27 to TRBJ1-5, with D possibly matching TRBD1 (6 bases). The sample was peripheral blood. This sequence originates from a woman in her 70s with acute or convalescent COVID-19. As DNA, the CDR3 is TGTGCCAGCAGTCCCGGGACATCCTTTAGCAATCAGCCCCAGCATTTT. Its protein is CASSPGTSFSNQPQHF.